Following are 20 T cell receptor beta chains from one sample sequenced in a study of beta chain features in type 1 diabetes. Points from the study as a whole: There was a moderate but significant shortening of TCRB CDR3s in all four CD4+ subsets of Type 1 diabetes patients.

Sequencing targeted expressed TCRB transcripts, as all isolated RNA had been reverse transcribed. Assay used: immunoSEQ multiplex PCR; TCRdb lists only in-frame clones, some missing. This sample carries 550,000 to 850,000 clones, 13% of them seen once, and the ten largest clones take less than 0.025%. The antigens of these receptors remain unknown. The sample taken for sequencing was naive CD4+ T cells from blood. The receptors stem from a man aged 18 to 29 with type 1 diabetes.

V usage is TRBV20-1 and J usage is TRBJ1-1; D unresolved. V lost 0 bases and J lost 6, with 5 bases in between. From germline, CDR1 is DFQATT and CDR2 SNEGSKA (reference sequence). The length of the CDR3 is 11 residues. In nucleotides, the CDR3 is TGCAGTGCTAGAGACCTCCCTGAAGCTTTCTTT. Translating it yields CSARDLPEAFF.

To note about this clone: Within the sample, other DNA sequences also encode this same CDR3. This chain joins TRBV5-1 and TRBJ2-3, with D unclear. The CDR3 has 13 amino acids. In germline, CDR1 is SGHRS, CDR2 YFSETQ. The ends were cut back, 4 bases at V and 0 bases at J, with 6 bases in the middle. The CDR3 DNA follows: TGCGCCAGCAGCCCCGCCAGCACAGATACGCAGTATTTT. Residues: CASSPASTDTQYF.

The rearrangement uses TRBV2 and TRBJ1-5; D gene uncertain. Germline-derived CDR1 and CDR2 are SNHLY and FYNNEI. The CDR3 contains 14 residues. V was cut by 1 base and J by 5 bases, with 9 bases left in between. DNA for the CDR3: TGTGCCAGCAGTGAAGACAAGTCTTATCAGCCCCAGCATTTT. Residues: CASSEDKSYQPQHF.

This chain links TRBV25-1 with TRBJ1-1; D is unclear. Germline assignment: CDR1 MGHDK and CDR2 SYGVNS. V lost 7 bases and J lost 4, with 16 bases in between. The CDR3 is made up of 14 amino acids. The CDR3 DNA reads TGTGCCAGCAAATACGGAACGGCAGGCACTGAAGCTTTCTTT. Translated: CASKYGTAGTEAFF.

This clone has a handful of counts. The V gene is TRBV7-2, the J gene TRBJ1-1, with TRBD1 matching 10 bases. The CDR3 is 14 residues long. V trimming: 4 bases; J trimming: 4 bases; junction bases outside the gene matches: 3. CDR1 is SGHTA and CDR2 is FQGNSA in the germline V gene. CDR3: CASSSDRGSTEAFF. CDR3 bases: TGTGCCAGCAGCTCGGACAGGGGGAGCACTGAAGCTTTCTTT.

Only a few counts were recorded for this clone. The chain combines TRBV7-9 with TRBJ2-1; no definite D call. Germline CDR1 reads SEHNR; CDR2 reads FQNEAQ (reference sequence). This CDR3 region has 12 residues. V lost 1 base to trimming and J lost 9 bases, with 7 bases between them. CDR3 loop: CASSLDSSEQFF. In nucleotides, the CDR3 is TGTGCCAGCAGCTTAGATAGTTCTGAGCAGTTCTTC.

This clone has only a few counts. The chain combines TRBV5-4 with TRBJ1-4; 9 bases agree with TRBD1. The CDR3 is made up of 14 amino acids. Per the germline V gene, CDR1 is SGHNT and CDR2 is YYREEE (reference sequence). V shed 4 bases and J 7 bases; nucleotides not matched to a gene: 5. CDR3 sequence: CASSLQGAGEKLFF. CDR3 coding DNA: TGTGCCAGCAGCCTACAGGGGGCCGGTGAAAAACTGTTTTTT.

This clone was observed a handful of times. The V gene is TRBV4-1, the J gene TRBJ2-5; 9 bases are shared with TRBD1. The V gene end was trimmed by 1 base and the J gene end by 2 bases; junction bases not matched to a gene: 2. The germline CDR1 and CDR2 sequences are MGHRA and YSYEKL. The CDR3 is 15 residues long. CDR3 in DNA: TGCGCCAGCAGCCAAGGGGACAGGGCTCAAGAGACCCAGTACTTC. Translation: CASSQGDRAQETQYF.

The V and J genes are TRBV5-6 and TRBJ2-1, with no clear D. There are 11 residues in the CDR3. CDR1 is SGHDT, CDR2 YYEEEE, per germline. V lost 0 bases, J lost 10 bases, and 5 bases lay in between. CDR3 DNA sequence: TGTGCCAGCAGCTTGGACACCGAGCAGTTCTTC. Its protein product is CASSLDTEQFF.

There are a few counts of this clone. The chain carries TRBV29-1 and TRBJ1-5; TRBD1 is a possible D gene (5 bases). Trimming took off 6 bases at V and 0 bases at J, with 12 bases between the two ends. Germline V gene data show CDR1 as SQVTM and CDR2 as ANQGSEA. The CDR3 totals 14 residues. The CDR3, as DNA: TGCAGCGTGGGAGGACACGATAGCAATCAGCCCCAGCATTTT. Translating gives CSVGGHDSNQPQHF.

The V gene is TRBV13, the J gene TRBJ1-3, with unresolved D. The CDR3 covers 15 residues. CDR1 is PRHDT, CDR2 FYEKMQ, per germline (reference sequence). The germline V and J ends were trimmed by 0 bases and 0 bases, with 6 bases remaining between them. The CDR3 region is CASSLGGSSGNTIYF. As DNA, the CDR3 is TGTGCCAGCAGCTTAGGGGGTAGCTCTGGAAACACCATATATTTT.

This clone turned up a few times. The rearrangement uses TRBV6-1 and TRBJ1-2, with D perhaps matching TRBD1 (6 bases). This CDR3 is 15 amino acids long. Germline assignment: CDR1 MNHNS and CDR2 SASEGT. Trimming cost V 0 bases and J 4 bases, with 12 bases left between them. The CDR3 loop reads CASSEAGRGFYGYTF. The CDR3 DNA follows: TGTGCCAGCAGTGAAGCAGGCAGGGGATTCTATGGCTACACCTTC.

The V call is TRBV7-9, the J call TRBJ1-5, with 7 bases fitting TRBD1. Trimming took 0 bases from V and 0 from J; bases not matched to a gene: 8. Germline-derived CDR1 and CDR2 are SEHNR and FQNEAQ (reference sequence). The CDR3 is 18 amino acids. In DNA form, the CDR3 reads TGTGCCAGCAGCTTAGCCGATACAGGGGCGGATAGCAATCAGCCCCAGCATTTT. This sequence encodes CASSLADTGADSNQPQHF.

The rearrangement joins TRBV15 to TRBJ2-4; the D gene is possibly TRBD2 (5 bases). The germline V gene has CDR1 LNHNV and CDR2 YYDKDF (reference sequence). This CDR3 comprises 14 residues. The V end lost 1 base, the J end lost 8 bases, and 12 bases lay between the germline ends. The CDR3 DNA reads as TGTGCCACCAGCAGAGGGCTAGCTGAGGACATTCAGTACTTC. Translating it yields CATSRGLAEDIQYF.

CDR3: CASSDLWTGGQPQHF. The CDR3 nucleotides read TGTGCCAGCAGTGACCTCTGGACAGGAGGGCAGCCCCAGCATTTT. This chain links TRBV2 with TRBJ1-5; 7 nucleotides match TRBD1. With V trimmed by 3 bases and J by 7 bases, 9 bases remained unmatched. CDR1 SNHLY and CDR2 FYNNEI come from the germline V gene. The CDR3 totals 15 residues.

There are a few counts of this clone. The rearrangement joins TRBV28 to TRBJ2-7, with D possibly being TRBD1 (6 bases). Trimming stripped 5 bases from V and 1 base from J, with 12 bases between. Germline V gene data show CDR1 as MDHEN and CDR2 as SYDVKM. The CDR3 totals 14 residues. The CDR3 nucleotides read TGTGCCAGCAGTGGACAGTTGATTTCCTACGAGCAGTACTTC. Its protein is CASSGQLISYEQYF.

The gene calls are TRBV10-1 and TRBJ2-3, with TRBD2 matching over 10 bases. Germline lookup yields CDR1 WNHNN and CDR2 SYGVQD (reference sequence). V dropped 7 bases and J dropped 1; count of bases not matched to a gene: 2. The CDR3 has 14 amino acids. CDR3 sequence (DNA): TGCGCCAGCACCCTAGCGGGGGGCACAGATACGCAGTATTTT. Translated, it gives CASTLAGGTDTQYF.

This chain connects TRBV30 to TRBJ1-2, with D uncertain. V lost 4 bases and J 6 bases, leaving 12 bases between the germline ends. The CDR3 has 12 amino acids. Germline V gene lookup returns CDR1 GTSNPN and CDR2 SVGIG (reference sequence). CDR3 nucleotides: TGTGCCTGGAAGGGCGGGAGGGATGGCTACACCTTC. It specifies CAWKGGRDGYTF.

This clone was seen a handful of times. The chain carries TRBV5-4 and TRBJ2-7; the match to TRBD2 covers 12 bases. CDR1 is SGHNT, CDR2 YYREEE, per germline (reference sequence). Unmatched junction bases numbered 3, after V lost 3 bases and J lost 2 bases. CDR3 length equals 15 residues. The CDR3 DNA follows: TGTGCCAGCAGCTACGGACTAGCGGGGCCCTACGAGCAGTACTTC. This codes for CASSYGLAGPYEQYF.

This clone was picked up a small number of times. The chain joins TRBV9 to TRBJ1-2; D is uncertain. The V end was cut by 0 bases, the J end by 1 base, with 19 bases between. Germline V gene data show CDR1 as SGDLS and CDR2 as YYNGEE. This CDR3 spans 18 amino acids. The CDR3 nucleotides are TGTGCCAGCAGCGTAGGGGGAGCGTCGCTCGGCGGTAACTATGGCTACACCTTC. Its translation is CASSVGGASLGGNYGYTF. The full variable domain, its missing parts supplied by reference TRBV9 and TRBJ1-2, is DSGVTQTPKHLITATGQRVTLRCSPRSGDLSVYWYQQSLDQGLQFLIQYYNGEERAKGNILERFSAQQFPDLHSELNLSSLELGDSALYFCASSVGGASLGGNYGYTFGSGTRLTVV.